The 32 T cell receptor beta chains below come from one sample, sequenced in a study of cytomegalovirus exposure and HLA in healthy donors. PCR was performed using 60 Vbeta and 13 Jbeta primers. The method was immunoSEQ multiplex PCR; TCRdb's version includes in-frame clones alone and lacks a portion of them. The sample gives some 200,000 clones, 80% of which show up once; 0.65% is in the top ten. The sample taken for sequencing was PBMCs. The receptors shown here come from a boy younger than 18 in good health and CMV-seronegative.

The CDR3 here is CAWSPGLGDYGYTF. CDR3 DNA sequence: TGTGCCTGGAGCCCGGGTTTGGGAGACTATGGCTACACCTTC. J is TRBJ1-2 and V is TRBV30; no definite D call. This CDR3 is built from 14 residues. Germline values: CDR1 GTSNPN, CDR2 SVGIG (reference sequence). V was pared by 3 bases and J by 3 bases, with 14 bases between.

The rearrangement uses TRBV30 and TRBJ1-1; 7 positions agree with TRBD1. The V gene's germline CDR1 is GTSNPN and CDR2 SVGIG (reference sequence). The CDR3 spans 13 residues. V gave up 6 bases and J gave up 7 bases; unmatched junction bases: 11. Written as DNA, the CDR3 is TGTGCCTGCCGGGACAGTACTTTAGGTGAAGCTTTCTTT. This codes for CACRDSTLGEAFF.

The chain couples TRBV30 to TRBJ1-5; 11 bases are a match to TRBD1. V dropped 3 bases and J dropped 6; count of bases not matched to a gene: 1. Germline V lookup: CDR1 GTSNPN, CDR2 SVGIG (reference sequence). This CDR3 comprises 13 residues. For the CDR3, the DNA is TGTGCCTGGAGAGGGACAGGGGGTCAGCCCCAGCATTTT. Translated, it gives CAWRGTGGQPQHF. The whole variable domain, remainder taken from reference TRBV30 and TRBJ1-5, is SQTIHQWPATLVQPVGSPLSLECTVEGTSNPNLYWYRQAAGRGLQLLFYSVGIGQISSEVPQNLSASRPQDRQFILSSKKLLLSDSGFYLCAWRGTGGQPQHFGDGTRLSIL.

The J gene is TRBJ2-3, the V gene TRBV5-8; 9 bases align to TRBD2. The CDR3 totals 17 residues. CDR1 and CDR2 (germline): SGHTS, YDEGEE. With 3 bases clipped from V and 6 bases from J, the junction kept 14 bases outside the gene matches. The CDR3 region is CASSSNRLAVSPDTQYF. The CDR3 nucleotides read TGTGCCAGCAGCTCGAACCGACTAGCGGTGAGCCCCGATACGCAGTATTTT.

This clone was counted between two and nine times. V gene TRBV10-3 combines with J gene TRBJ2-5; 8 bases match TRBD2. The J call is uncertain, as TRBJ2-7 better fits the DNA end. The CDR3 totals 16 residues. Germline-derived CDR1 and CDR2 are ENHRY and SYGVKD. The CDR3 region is CAISRGGRGVAYEQYF. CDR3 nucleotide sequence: TGTGCCATCAGCCGAGGAGGGCGGGGGGTAGCCTACGAGCAGTACTTC.

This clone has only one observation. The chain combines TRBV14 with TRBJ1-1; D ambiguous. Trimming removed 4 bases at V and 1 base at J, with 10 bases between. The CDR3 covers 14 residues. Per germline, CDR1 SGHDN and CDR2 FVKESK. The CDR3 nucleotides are TGTGCCAGCAGCCCCGTGGGAGAGAACACTGAAGCTTTCTTT. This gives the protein CASSPVGENTEAFF. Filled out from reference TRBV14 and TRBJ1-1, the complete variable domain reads EAGVTQFPSHSVIEKGQTVTLRCDPISGHDNLYWYRRVMGKEIKFLLHFVKESKQDESGMPNNRFLAERTGGTYSTLKVQPAELEDSGVYFCASSPVGENTEAFFGQGTRLTVV.

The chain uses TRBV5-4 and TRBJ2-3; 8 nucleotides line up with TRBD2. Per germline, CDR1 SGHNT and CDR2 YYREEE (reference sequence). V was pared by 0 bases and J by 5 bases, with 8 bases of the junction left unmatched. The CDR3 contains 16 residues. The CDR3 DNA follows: TGTGCCAGCAGCTTGGCGGGGGGGCATCAGGGAGATACGCAGTATTTT. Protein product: CASSLAGGHQGDTQYF.

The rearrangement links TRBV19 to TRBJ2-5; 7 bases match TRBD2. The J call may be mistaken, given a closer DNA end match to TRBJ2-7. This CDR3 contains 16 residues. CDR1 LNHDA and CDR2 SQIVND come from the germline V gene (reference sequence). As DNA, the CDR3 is TGTGCCAGTAGTATCACCGGAGGCTCGGGAGGTTACGAGCAGTACTTC. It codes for CASSITGGSGGYEQYF.

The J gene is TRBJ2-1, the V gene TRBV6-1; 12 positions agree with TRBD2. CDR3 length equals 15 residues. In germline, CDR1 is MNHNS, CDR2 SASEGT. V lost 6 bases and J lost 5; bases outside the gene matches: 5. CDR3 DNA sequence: TGTGCCAGCAGCTTGACTAGCGGGGGACACAATGAGCAGTTCTTC. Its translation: CASSLTSGGHNEQFF.

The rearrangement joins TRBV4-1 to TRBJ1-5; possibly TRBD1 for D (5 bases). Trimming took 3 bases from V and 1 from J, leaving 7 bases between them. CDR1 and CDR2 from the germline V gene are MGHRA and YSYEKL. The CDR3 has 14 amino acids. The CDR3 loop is CASSHGGSNQPQHF. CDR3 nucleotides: TGCGCCAGCAGCCACGGGGGAAGCAATCAGCCCCAGCATTTT.

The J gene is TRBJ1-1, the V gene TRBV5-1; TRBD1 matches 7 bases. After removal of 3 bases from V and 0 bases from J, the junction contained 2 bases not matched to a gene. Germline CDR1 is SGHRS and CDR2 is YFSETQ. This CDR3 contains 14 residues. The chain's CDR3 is CASSWDSLNTEAFF. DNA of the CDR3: TGCGCCAGCAGCTGGGACAGCTTGAACACTGAAGCTTTCTTT.

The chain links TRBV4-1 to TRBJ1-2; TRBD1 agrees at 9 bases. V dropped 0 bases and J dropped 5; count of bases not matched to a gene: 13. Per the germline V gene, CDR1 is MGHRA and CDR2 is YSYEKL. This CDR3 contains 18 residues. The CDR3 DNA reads TGCGCCAGCAGCCAAGATTCCGGGACAGGGCTTGGAGGGTATGGCTACACCTTC. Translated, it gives CASSQDSGTGLGGYGYTF.

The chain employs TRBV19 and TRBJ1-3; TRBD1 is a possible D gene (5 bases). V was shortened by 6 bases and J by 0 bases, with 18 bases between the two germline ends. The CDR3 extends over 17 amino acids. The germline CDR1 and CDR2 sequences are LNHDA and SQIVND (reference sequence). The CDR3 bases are TGTGCCAGTAGCACCGGGACGGGGACTTCCTCTGGAAACACCATATATTTT. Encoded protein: CASSTGTGTSSGNTIYF.

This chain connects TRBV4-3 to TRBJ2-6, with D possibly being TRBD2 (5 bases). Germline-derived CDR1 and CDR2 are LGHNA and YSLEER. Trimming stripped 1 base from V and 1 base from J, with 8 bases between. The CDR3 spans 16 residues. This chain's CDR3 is CASSQAGISGANVLTF. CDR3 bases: TGCGCCAGCAGCCAAGCCGGGATATCTGGGGCCAACGTCCTGACTTTC.

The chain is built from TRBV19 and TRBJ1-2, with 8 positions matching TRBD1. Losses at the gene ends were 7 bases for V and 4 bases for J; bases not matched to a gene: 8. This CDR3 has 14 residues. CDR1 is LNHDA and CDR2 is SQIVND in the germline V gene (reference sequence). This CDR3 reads CASTQGATRYGYTF. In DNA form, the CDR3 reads TGTGCCAGTACGCAGGGGGCAACCCGCTATGGCTACACCTTC.

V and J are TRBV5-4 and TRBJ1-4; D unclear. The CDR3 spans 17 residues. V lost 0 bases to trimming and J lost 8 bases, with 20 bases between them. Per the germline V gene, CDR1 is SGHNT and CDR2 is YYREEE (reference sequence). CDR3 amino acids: CASSLEPALGEAEKLFF. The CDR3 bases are TGTGCCAGCAGCTTGGAACCCGCGCTCGGCGAGGCAGAAAAACTGTTTTTT.

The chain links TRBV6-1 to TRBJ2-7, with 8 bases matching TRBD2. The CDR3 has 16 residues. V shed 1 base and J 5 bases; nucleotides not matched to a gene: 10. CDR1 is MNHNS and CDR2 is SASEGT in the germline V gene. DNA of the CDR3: TGTGCCAGCAGTGAAGAAGATGGGAGCGGGAGTAACGAGCAGTACTTC. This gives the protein CASSEEDGSGSNEQYF.

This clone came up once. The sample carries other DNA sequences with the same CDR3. The CDR3 DNA is TGTGCCAGCAGCGCAGGGGACAGGGAAACTGAAGCTTTCTTT. This gives the protein CASSAGDRETEAFF. The rearrangement links TRBV9 to TRBJ1-1, with 9 bases identical to TRBD1. The CDR3 is 14 amino acids. The V gene end was trimmed by 3 bases and the J gene end by 5 bases; junction bases not matched to a gene: 5. Germline V gene lookup returns CDR1 SGDLS and CDR2 YYNGEE. The entire variable domain, with the rest obtained from reference TRBV9 and TRBJ1-1, is as follows: DSGVTQTPKHLITATGQRVTLRCSPRSGDLSVYWYQQSLDQGLQFLIQYYNGEERAKGNILERFSAQQFPDLHSELNLSSLELGDSALYFCASSAGDRETEAFFGQGTRLTVV.

For the CDR3, the DNA is TGTGCCAGCAGCTTGTCGGACAGAAACACCGGGGAGCTGTTTTTT. Translated, it gives CASSLSDRNTGELFF. The V call is TRBV7-6, the J call TRBJ2-2, with D maybe TRBD1 (6 bases). The germline gives CDR1 SGHVS, CDR2 FNYEAQ. V gave up 3 bases and J gave up 2 bases, with 10 bases separating them. The CDR3 is 15 amino acids.

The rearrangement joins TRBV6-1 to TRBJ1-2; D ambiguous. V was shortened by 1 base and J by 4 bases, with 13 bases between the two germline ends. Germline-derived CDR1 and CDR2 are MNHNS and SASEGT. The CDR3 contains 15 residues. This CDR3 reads CASSEGGVISYGYTF. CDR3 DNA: TGTGCCAGCAGTGAAGGCGGGGTTATCTCCTATGGCTACACCTTC.

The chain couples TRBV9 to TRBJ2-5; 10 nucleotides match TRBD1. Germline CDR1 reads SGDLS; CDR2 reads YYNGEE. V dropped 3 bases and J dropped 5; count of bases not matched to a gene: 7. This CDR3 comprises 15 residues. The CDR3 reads CASSARTGGDETQYF. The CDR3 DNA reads TGTGCCAGCAGCGCGCGGACAGGGGGAGACGAGACCCAGTACTTC.

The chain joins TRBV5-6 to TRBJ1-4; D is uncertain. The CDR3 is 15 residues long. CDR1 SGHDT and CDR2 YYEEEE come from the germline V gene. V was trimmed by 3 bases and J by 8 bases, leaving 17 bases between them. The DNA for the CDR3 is TGTGCCAGCAGCTCCCGGGTCCGGGGAGCCGAAAAACTGTTTTTT. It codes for CASSSRVRGAEKLFF.

CDR3 sequence: CASSGGLAGVSYNEQFF. The CDR3 DNA reads as TGTGCCAGCAGCGGCGGACTAGCGGGAGTTTCGTACAATGAGCAGTTCTTC. V gene TRBV9 combines with J gene TRBJ2-1, with 13 bases lining up with TRBD2. The V and J ends lost 3 bases and 4 bases, in that order; junction bases with no gene match: 7. The CDR3 loop spans 17 amino acids. Per germline, CDR1 SGDLS and CDR2 YYNGEE.

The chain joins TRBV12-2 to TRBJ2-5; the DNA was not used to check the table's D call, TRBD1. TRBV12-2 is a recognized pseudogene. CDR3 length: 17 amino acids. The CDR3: CASRLAGYRGGEETQYF. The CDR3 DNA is TGTGCAAGTCGCTTAGCGGGTTACAGGGGGGGAGAAGAGACCCAGTACTTC.

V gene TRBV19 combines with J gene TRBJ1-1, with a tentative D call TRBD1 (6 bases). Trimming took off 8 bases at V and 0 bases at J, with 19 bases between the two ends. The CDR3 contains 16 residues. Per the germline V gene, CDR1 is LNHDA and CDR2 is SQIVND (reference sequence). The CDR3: CASSLTGNLMNTEAFF. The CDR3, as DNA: TGTGCCAGTTCTCTAACAGGGAACCTTATGAACACTGAAGCTTTCTTT.

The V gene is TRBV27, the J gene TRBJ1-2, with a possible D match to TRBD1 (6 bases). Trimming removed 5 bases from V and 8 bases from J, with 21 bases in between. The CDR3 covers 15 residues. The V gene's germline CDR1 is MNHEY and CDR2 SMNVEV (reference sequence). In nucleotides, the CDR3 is TGTGCCAGCAGTCTGGGGGACAAACCCCGGTGGGGCTACACCTTC. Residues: CASSLGDKPRWGYTF.

The CDR3 spells CASRLQGEREQYF. CDR3 bases: TGTGCCAGTAGGCTACAGGGGGAGAGGGAGCAGTACTTC. The chain is built from TRBV19 and TRBJ2-7, with 8 nucleotides matching TRBD1. Unmatched junction bases numbered 8, after V lost 6 bases and J lost 7 bases. The V gene's germline CDR1 is LNHDA and CDR2 SQIVND (reference sequence). The CDR3 runs 13 residues. Full variable domain (missing parts from reference TRBV19 and TRBJ2-7): DGGITQSPKYLFRKEGQNVTLSCEQNLNHDAMYWYRQDPGQGLRLIYYSQIVNDFQKGDIAEGYSVSREKKESFPLTVTSAQKNPTAFYLCASRLQGEREQYFGPGTRLTVT.

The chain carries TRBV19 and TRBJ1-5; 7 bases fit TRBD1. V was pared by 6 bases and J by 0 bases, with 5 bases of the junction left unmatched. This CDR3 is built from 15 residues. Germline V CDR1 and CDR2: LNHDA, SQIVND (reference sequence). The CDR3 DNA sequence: TGTGCCAGTAGGGGGACAGATTATAGCAATCAGCCCCAGCATTTT. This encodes CASRGTDYSNQPQHF.

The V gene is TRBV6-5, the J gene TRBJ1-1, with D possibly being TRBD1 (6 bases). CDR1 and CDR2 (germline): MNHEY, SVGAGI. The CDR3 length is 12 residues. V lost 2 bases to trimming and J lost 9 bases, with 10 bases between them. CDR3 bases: TGTGCCAGCAGTTACATGACAGGACAAGCTTTCTTT. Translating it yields CASSYMTGQAFF.

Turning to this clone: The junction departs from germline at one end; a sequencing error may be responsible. The CDR3 protein is CSSSLSDTQYF. DNA of the CDR3: TGTTCCAGCAGCTTATCTGATACGCAGTATTTT. The chain links TRBV7-9 to TRBJ2-3; unclear D gene. Germline-derived CDR1 and CDR2 are SEHNR and FQNEAQ (reference sequence). The CDR3 has 11 amino acids.

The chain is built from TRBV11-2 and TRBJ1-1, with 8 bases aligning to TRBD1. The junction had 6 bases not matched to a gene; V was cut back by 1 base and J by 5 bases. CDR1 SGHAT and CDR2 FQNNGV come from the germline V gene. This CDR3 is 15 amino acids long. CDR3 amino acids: CASSLGGQGGTEAFF. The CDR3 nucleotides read TGTGCCAGCAGCTTAGGAGGACAGGGAGGGACTGAAGCTTTCTTT.

CDR3 nucleotide sequence: TGTGCCAGCAGCTTAGCGATCAGTCGGACTTCTAACTATGGCTACACCTTC. Translation: CASSLAISRTSNYGYTF. The chain carries TRBV7-6 and TRBJ1-2; D unresolved. The CDR3 is 17 residues long. V lost 0 bases to trimming and J lost 0 bases, with 14 bases between them. CDR1 and CDR2 (germline): SGHVS, FNYEAQ.